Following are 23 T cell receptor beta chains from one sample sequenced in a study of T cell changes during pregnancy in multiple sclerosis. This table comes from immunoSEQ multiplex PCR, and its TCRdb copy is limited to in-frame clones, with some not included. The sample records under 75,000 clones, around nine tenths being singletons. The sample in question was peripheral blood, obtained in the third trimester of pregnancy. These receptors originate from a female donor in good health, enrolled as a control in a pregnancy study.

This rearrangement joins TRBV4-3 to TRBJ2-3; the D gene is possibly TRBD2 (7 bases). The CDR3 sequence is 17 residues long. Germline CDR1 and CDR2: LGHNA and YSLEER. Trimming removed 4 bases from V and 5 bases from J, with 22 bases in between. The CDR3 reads CASSPRLVGGGGDTQYF. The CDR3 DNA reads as TGCGCCAGCAGCCCCAGGCTGGTCGGCGGGGGCGGAGATACGCAGTATTTT.

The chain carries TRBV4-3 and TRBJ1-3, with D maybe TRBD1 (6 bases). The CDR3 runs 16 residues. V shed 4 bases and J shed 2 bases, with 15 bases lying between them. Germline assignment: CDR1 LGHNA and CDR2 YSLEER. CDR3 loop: CASSRQGHGAGNTIYF. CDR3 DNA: TGCGCCAGCAGCCGGCAGGGACATGGGGCTGGAAACACCATATATTTT.

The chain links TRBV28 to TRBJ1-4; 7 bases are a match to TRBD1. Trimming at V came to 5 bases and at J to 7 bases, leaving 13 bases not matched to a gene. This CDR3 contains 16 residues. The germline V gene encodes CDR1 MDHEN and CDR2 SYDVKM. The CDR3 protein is CASSPRQGGKREKLFF. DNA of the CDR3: TGTGCCAGCAGTCCTCGACAGGGTGGTAAGCGTGAAAAACTGTTTTTT. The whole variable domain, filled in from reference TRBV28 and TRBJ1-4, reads DVKVTQSSRYLVKRTGEKVFLECVQDMDHENMFWYRQDPGLGLRLIYFSYDVKMKEKGDIPEGYSVSREKKERFSLILESASTNQTSMYLCASSPRQGGKREKLFFGSGTQLSVL.

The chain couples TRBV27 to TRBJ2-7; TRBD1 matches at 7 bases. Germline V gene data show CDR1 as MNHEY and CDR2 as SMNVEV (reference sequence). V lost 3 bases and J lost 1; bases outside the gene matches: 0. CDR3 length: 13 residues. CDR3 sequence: CASSLDRSYEQYF. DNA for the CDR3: TGTGCCAGCAGTTTGGACAGGTCCTACGAGCAGTACTTC.

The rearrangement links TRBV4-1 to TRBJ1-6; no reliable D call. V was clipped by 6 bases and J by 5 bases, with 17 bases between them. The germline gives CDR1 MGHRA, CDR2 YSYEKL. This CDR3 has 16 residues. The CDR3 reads CASSRLTRYDNSPLHF. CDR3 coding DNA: TGCGCCAGCAGTCGACTAACACGTTACGATAATTCACCCCTCCACTTT.

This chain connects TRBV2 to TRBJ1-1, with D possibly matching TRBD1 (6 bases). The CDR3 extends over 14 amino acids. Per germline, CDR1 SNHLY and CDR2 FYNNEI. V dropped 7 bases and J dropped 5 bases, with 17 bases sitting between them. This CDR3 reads CASTPQGRVTEAFF. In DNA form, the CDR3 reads TGTGCCAGCACTCCTCAGGGGCGGGTTACTGAAGCTTTCTTT.

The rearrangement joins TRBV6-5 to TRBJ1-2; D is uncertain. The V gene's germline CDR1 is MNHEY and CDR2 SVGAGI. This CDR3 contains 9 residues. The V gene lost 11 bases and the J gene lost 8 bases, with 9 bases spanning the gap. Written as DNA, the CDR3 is TGTGCCGCAGGCCGCGGCTACACCTTC. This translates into CAAGRGYTF.

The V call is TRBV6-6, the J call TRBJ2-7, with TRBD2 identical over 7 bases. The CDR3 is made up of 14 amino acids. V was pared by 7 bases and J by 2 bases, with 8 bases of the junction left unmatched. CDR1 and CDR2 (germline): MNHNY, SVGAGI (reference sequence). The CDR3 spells CASINGGFAYEQYF. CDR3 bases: TGTGCCAGCATAAACGGGGGGTTTGCCTACGAGCAGTACTTC.

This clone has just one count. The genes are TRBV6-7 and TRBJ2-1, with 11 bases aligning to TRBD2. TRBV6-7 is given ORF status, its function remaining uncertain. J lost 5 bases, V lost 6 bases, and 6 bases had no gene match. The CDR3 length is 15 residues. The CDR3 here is CASRKGLAEDNEQFF. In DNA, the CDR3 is TGTGCCAGCAGGAAGGGACTAGCGGAGGACAATGAGCAGTTCTTC.

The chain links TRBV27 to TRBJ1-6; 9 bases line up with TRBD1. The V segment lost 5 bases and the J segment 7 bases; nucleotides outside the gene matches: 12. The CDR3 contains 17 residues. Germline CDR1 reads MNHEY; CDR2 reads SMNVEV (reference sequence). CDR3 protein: CASSEGTGRFRNSPLHF. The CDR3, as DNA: TGTGCCAGCAGTGAAGGGACAGGGAGATTTCGAAATTCACCCCTCCACTTT.

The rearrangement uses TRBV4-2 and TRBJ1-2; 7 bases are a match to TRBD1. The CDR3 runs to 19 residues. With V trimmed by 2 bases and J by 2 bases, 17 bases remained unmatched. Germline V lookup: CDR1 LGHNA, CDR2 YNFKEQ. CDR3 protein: CASSQPPGDAKGANYGYTF. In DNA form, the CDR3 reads TGTGCCAGCAGCCAACCCCCGGGAGACGCGAAGGGGGCCAACTATGGCTACACCTTC.

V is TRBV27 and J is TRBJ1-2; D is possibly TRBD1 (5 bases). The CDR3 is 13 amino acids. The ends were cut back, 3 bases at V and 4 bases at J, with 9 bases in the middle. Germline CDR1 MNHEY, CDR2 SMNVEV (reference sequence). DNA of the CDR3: TGTGCCAGCAGTTTGGGGCGGAGCTATGGCTACACCTTC. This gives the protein CASSLGRSYGYTF.

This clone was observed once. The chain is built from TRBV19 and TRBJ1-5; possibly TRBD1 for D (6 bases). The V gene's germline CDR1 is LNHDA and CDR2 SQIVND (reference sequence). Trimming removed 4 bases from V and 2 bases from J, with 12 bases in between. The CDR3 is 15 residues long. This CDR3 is CASSTPGVRNQPQHF. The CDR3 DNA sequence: TGTGCCAGTAGTACCCCAGGGGTTCGCAATCAGCCCCAGCATTTT.

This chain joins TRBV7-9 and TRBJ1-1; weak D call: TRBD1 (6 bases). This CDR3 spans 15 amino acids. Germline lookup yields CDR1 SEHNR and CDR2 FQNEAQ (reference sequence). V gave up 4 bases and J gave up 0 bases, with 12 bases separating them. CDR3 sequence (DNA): TGTGCCAGCAGCTCCTCCCAGGGGATGAACACTGAAGCTTTCTTT. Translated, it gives CASSSSQGMNTEAFF.

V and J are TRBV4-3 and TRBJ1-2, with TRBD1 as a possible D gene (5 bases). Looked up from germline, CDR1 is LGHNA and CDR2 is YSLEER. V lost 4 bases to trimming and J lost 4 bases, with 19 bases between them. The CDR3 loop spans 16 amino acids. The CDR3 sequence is CASSPYLPQGAYGYTF. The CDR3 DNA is TGCGCCAGCAGCCCTTACCTCCCTCAGGGTGCCTATGGCTACACCTTC.

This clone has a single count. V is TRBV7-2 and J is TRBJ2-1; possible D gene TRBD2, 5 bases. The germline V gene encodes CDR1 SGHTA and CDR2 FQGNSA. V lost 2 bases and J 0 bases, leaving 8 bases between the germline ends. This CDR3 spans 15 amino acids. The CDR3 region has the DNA TGTGCCAGCAGCTTACGGGGAAGCTCCTACAATGAGCAGTTCTTC. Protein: CASSLRGSSYNEQFF.

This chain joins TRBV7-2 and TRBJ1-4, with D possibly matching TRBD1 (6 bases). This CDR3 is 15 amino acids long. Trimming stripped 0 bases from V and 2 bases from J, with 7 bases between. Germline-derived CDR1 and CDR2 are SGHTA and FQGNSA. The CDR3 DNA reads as TGTGCCAGCAGCTTAGCGGGGGCCACTAATGAAAAACTGTTTTTT. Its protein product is CASSLAGATNEKLFF.

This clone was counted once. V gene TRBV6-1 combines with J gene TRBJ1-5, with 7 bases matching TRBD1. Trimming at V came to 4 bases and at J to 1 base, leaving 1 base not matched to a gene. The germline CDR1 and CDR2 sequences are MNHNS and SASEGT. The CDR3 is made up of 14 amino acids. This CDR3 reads CASSGGQSNQPQHF. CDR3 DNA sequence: TGTGCCAGCAGTGGGGGACAGAGCAATCAGCCCCAGCATTTT.

The CDR3 region has the DNA TGTGCCAGCACCGAAAGACAGGCCAAGAACACTGAAGCTTTCTTT. Translated: CASTERQAKNTEAFF. The chain uses TRBV2 and TRBJ1-1, with a tentative D call TRBD1 (6 bases). The CDR3 totals 15 residues. The V gene lost 7 bases and the J gene lost 1 base, with 16 bases spanning the gap. Germline loops: CDR1 SNHLY, CDR2 FYNNEI.

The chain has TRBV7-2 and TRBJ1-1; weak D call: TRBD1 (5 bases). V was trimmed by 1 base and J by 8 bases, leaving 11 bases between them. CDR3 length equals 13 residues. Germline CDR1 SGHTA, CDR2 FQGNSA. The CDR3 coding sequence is TGTGCCAGCAGCTTAGGGAGGGAGGGGGAAGCTTTCTTT. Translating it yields CASSLGREGEAFF.

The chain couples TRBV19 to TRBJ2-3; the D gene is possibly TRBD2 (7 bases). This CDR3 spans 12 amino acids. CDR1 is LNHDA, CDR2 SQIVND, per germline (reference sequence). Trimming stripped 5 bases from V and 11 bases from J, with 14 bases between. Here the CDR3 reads CASSPREGGQYF. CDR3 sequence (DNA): TGTGCCAGTAGTCCCAGGGAGGGGGGGCAGTATTTT.

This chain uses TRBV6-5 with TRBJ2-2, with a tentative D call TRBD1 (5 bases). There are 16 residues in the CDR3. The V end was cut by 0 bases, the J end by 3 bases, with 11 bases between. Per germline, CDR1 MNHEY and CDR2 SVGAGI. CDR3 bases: TGTGCCAGCAGTTACTCGGATGGGGCCCACACCGGGGAGCTGTTTTTT. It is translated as CASSYSDGAHTGELFF.

The CDR3 is CASSTRGSSSYEQYF. As DNA, the CDR3 is TGTGCCAGCAGTACACGCGGGTCGAGCTCCTACGAGCAGTACTTC. V usage is TRBV28 and J usage is TRBJ2-7; TRBD2 might be the D (5 bases). Trimming stripped 5 bases from V and 0 bases from J, with 14 bases between. CDR1 and CDR2 from the germline V gene are MDHEN and SYDVKM. The CDR3 runs to 15 residues.